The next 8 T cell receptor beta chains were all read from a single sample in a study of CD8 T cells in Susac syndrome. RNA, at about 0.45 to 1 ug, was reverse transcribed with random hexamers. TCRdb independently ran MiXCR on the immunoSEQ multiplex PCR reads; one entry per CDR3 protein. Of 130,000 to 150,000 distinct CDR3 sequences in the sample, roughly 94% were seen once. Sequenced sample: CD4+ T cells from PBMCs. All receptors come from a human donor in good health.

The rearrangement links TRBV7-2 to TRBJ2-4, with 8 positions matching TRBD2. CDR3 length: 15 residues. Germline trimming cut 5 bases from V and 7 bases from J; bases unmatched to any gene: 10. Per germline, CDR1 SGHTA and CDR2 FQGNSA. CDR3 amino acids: CASSPISGSFNIQYF. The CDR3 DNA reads TGTGCCAGCAGCCCCATCAGCGGGAGCTTCAACATTCAGTACTTC.

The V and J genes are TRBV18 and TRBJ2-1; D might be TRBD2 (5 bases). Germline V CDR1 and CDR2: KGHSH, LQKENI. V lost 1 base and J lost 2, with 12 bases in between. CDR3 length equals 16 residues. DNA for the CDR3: TGTGCCAGCTCACCACAGAGCGGCGGAACCTACAATGAGCAGTTCTTC. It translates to CASSPQSGGTYNEQFF.

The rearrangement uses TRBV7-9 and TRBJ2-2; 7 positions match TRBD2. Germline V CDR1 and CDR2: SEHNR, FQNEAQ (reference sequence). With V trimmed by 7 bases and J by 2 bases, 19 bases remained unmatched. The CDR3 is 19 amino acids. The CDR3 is CASISMIASGSLNTGELFF. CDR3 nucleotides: TGTGCCAGCATCTCCATGATAGCTAGCGGTTCTCTAAACACCGGGGAGCTGTTTTTT.

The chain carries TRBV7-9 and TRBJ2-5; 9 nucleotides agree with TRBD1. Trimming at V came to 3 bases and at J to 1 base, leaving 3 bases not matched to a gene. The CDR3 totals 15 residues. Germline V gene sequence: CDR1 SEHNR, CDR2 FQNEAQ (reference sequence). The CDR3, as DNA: TGTGCCAGCAGCTTCCAGACAGGGGGCCAAGAGACCCAGTACTTC. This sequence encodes CASSFQTGGQETQYF.

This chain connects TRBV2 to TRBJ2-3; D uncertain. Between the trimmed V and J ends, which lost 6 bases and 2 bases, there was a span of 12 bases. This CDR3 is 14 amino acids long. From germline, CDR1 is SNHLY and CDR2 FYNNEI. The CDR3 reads CASRESSVTDTQYF. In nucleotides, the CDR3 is TGTGCCAGCAGGGAGAGTAGTGTCACAGATACGCAGTATTTT.

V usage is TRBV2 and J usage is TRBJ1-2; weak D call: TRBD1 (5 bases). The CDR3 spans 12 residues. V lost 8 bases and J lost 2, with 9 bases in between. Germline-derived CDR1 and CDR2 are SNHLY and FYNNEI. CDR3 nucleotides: TGTGCCAGCCTACCAGGGAACTATGGCTACACCTTC. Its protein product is CASLPGNYGYTF.

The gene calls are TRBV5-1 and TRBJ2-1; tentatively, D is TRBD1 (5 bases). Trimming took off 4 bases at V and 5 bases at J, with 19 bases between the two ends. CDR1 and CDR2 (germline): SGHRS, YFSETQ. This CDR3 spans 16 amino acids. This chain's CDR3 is CASSPGPGQGHNEQFF. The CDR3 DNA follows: TGCGCCAGCAGCCCAGGACCGGGCCAGGGCCACAATGAGCAGTTCTTC.

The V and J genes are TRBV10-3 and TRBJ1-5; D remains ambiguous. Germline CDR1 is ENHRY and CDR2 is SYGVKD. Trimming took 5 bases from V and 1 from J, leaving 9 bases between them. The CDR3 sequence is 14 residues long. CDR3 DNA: TGTGCCATCAGTCCCGGCCTGAGCAATCAGCCCCAGCATTTT. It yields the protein CAISPGLSNQPQHF.